The entry below gives a single TCR beta chain sequence along with its context. TCRdb's table, derived via immunoSEQ multiplex PCR, lists solely in-frame clones and lacks some. Found here are about 120,000 clones, about 85% of them singletons; the top ten hold roughly a tenth. These data come from a study of blood T cell repertoires in COVID-19. Across the study: Acute and convalescent COVID-19 specimens originated in the United States, Italy and Spain.

This CDR3 has 19 amino acids. Germline values: CDR1 MGHRA, CDR2 YSYEKL. Trimming at V came to 1 base and at J to 8 bases, leaving 16 bases not matched to a gene. Sequencing was carried out using peripheral blood. V usage is TRBV4-1 and J usage is TRBJ2-1, with 11 bases matching TRBD2. This TCR derives from an elderly man with acute or convalescent COVID-19. CDR3 DNA: TGCGCCAGCAGCCAAGTACAACGGGGGCTAGCGGGGGGAATGGATGAGCAGTTCTTC. Translation: CASSQVQRGLAGGMDEQFF.